This is a list of T cell receptor beta chains from one sample in a study of CD8+ T cells in alopecia areata. Here immunoSEQ multiplex PCR was the method, and the copy in TCRdb shows in-frame clones only, minus some. The sample contains 30,000 to 35,000 clones, around 50% of which appear only once. Sequenced: NKG2D-high CD8+ T cells sorted from blood. The receptors were gathered from a human donor with alopecia areata. Both conserved end residues are part of each CDR3. A D gene is named only where the DNA matches it firmly. Rows may omit the clone size; those that give it use once, few, many or a size class.

V,size,J,D,DNA,CDR3
TRBV19,.,TRBJ2-7,.,TGTGCCAGTAGTGACTCCTACGAGCAGTACTTC,CASSDSYEQYF
TRBV27,.,TRBJ2-2,.,TGTGCCAGCAGTTTCGGGACCGGGGAGCTGTTTTTT,CASSFGTGELFF
TRBV5-1,.,TRBJ1-1,.,TGCGCCAGCACTCCATTTGGGATGAACACTGAAGCTTTCTTT,CASTPFGMNTEAFF
TRBV28,.,TRBJ2-2,.,TGTGCCAGCAGTTTGGTGAACACCGGGGAGCTGTTTTTT,CASSLVNTGELFF
TRBV30,.,TRBJ2-7,.,TGTGCCTGGACCAGAGGTATCGGGCTCCTCTACGAGCAGTACTTC,CAWTRGIGLLYEQYF
TRBV5-6,.,TRBJ1-4,.,TGTGCCAGCAGCTTCTTGGGTGAAAAACTGTTTTTT,CASSFLGEKLFF
TRBV10-3,.,TRBJ1-1,TRBD1,TGTGCCATCAGCGGAGGGGACAGGGCCACTGAAGCTTTCTTT,CAISGGDRATEAFF
TRBV5-1,.,TRBJ2-2,.,TGCGCCAGCAGCTTGGGGTCAGGGATTCTCGCCGGGAAGCTGTTTTTT,CASSLGSGILAGKLFF
TRBV7-3,once,TRBJ2-3,.,TGTGCCAGCAGCGGCCCCTCGAGCACAGATACGCAGTATTTT,CASSGPSSTDTQYF
TRBV5-4,.,TRBJ1-2,TRBD1,TGTGCCAGCAGTCAGAGGGGGCAAACCTATGGCTACACCTTC,CASSQRGQTYGYTF
TRBV11-2,.,TRBJ2-1,.,TGTGCCAGCAGACTCGGGTCCTACAATGAGCAGTTCTTC,CASRLGSYNEQFF
TRBV27,.,TRBJ2-3,TRBD2,TGTGCCAGCAGGAGAGGGAGCGGGAGCTCTGCAGATACGCAGTATTTT,CASRRGSGSSADTQYF
TRBV10-3,.,TRBJ1-6,.,TGTGCCATCAGTGAGTGGGGGTTCTCCTATAATTCACCCCTCCACTTT,CAISEWGFSYNSPLHF
TRBV2,few,TRBJ2-4,.,TGTGCCAGCTTAATTCTTCAGGGGCCCAGGAACATTCAGTACTTC,CASLILQGPRNIQYF
TRBV5-1,few,TRBJ2-2,.,TGCGCCAGCAGCCTGGACGGAGACACCGGGGAGCTGTTTTTT,CASSLDGDTGELFF
TRBV9,few,TRBJ2-1,.,TGTGCCAGCAACCTCGGGGCGACCTACAATGAGCAGTTCTTC,CASNLGATYNEQFF
TRBV2,.,TRBJ2-5,.,TGTGCCAGCAGCGTTACCACAGGGTTTACAGAGACCCAGTACTTC,CASSVTTGFTETQYF
TRBV7-2,once,TRBJ2-7,.,TGTGCCAGCAGCTTCGGGTCGACGGGGGACGAGCAGTACTTC,CASSFGSTGDEQYF